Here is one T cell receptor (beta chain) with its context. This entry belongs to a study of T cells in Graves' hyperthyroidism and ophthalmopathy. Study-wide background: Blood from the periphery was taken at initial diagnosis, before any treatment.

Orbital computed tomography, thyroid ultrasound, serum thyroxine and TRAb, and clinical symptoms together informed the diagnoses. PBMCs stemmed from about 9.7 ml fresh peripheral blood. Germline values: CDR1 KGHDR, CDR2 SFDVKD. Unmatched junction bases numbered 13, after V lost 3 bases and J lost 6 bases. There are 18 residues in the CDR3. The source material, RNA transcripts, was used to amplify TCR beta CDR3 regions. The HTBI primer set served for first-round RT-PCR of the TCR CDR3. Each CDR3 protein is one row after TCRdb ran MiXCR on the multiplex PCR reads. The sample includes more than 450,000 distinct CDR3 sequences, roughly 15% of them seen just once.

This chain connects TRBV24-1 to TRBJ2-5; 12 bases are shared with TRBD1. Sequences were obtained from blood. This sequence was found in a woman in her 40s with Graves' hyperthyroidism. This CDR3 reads CATSDRRLGTGGEQTQYF. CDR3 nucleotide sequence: TGTGCCACCAGTGATCGCAGATTAGGGACAGGGGGCGAACAGACCCAGTACTTC.